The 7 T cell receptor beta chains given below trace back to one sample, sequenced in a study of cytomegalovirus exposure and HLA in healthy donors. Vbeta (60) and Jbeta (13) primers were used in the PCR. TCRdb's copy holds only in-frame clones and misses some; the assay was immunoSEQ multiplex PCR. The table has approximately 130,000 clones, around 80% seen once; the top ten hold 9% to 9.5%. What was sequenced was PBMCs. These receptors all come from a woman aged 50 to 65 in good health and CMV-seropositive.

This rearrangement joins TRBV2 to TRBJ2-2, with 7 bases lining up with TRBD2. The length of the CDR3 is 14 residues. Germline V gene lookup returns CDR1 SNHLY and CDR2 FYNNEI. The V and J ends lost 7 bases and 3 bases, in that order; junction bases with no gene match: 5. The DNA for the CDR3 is TGTGCCAGCAATTGGCGGGAGCACACCGGGGAGCTGTTTTTT. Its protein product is CASNWREHTGELFF.

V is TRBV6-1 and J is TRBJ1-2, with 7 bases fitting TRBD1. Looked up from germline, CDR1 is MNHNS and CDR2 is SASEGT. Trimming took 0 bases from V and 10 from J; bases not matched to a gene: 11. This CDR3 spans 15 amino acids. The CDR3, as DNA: TGTGCCAGCAGTGAAGCGGATGGGACAGTCCCAGACTACACCTTC. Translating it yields CASSEADGTVPDYTF.

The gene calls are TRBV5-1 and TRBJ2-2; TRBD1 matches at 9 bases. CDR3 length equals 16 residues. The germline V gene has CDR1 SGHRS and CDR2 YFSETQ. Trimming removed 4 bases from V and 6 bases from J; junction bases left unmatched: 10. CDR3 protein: CASSRGQGEGSGELFF. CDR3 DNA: TGCGCCAGCAGCCGGGGACAGGGTGAGGGCTCCGGGGAGCTGTTTTTT.

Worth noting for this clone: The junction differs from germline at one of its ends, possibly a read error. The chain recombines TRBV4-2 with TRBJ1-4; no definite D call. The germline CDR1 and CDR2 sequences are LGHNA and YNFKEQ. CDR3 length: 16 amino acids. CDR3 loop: CASRQDSEGTSEKLFF. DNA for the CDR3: TGTGCCAGCAGACAAGACTCGGAGGGAACAAGTGAAAAACTGTTTTTT.

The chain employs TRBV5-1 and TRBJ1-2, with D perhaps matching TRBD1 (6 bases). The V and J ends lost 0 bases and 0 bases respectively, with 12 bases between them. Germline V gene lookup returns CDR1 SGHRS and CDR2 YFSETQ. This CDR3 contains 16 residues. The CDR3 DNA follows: TGCGCCAGCAGCTTGGCTCGGGCAGGGGCTAACTATGGCTACACCTTC. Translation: CASSLARAGANYGYTF.

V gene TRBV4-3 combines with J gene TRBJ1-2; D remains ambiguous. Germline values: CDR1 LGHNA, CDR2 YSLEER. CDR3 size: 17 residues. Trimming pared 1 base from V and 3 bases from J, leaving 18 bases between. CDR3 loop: CASSQVGDNQHYYGYTF. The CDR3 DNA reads TGCGCCAGCAGCCAAGTGGGTGACAACCAACACTACTATGGCTACACCTTC.

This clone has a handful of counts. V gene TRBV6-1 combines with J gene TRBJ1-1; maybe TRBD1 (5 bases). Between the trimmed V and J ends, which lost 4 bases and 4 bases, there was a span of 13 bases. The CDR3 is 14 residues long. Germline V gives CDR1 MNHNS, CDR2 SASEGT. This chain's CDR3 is CASSVRVVFTEAFF. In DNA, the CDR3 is TGTGCCAGCAGTGTCAGGGTAGTGTTCACTGAAGCTTTCTTT.